A single sample is the source of the 2 T cell receptor beta chains below, sequenced in a study of shared clonotypes between healthy human individuals. Measured with immunoSEQ multiplex PCR; TCRdb has only the in-frame clones, and not every one. The sample carries some 2,000,000 clones, approximately 95% recorded once. CD45RO negativity and positive selection for CCR7 defined naive CD8 cells, a population that excluded terminally differentiated effector memory CD45RA+ cells. The sequencing sample was made of naive CD8+ T cells sorted from blood. These TCRs come from a man aged 18 to 29 in good health.

In the case of this clone: Other DNA variants within this sample encode the same CDR3. This chain links TRBV9 with TRBJ2-7, with TRBD1 identical over 9 bases. There are 14 residues in the CDR3. The germline V gene encodes CDR1 SGDLS and CDR2 YYNGEE. The trim removed 5 bases at V and 3 bases at J, leaving 6 bases unmatched. The CDR3 sequence is CASSTGGQNYEQYF. CDR3 nucleotides: TGTGCCAGCAGTACAGGGGGCCAGAACTACGAGCAGTACTTC. The whole variable domain, remainder taken from reference TRBV9 and TRBJ2-7, is DSGVTQTPKHLITATGQRVTLRCSPRSGDLSVYWYQQSLDQGLQFLIQYYNGEERAKGNILERFSAQQFPDLHSELNLSSLELGDSALYFCASSTGGQNYEQYFGPGTRLTVT.

The J gene is TRBJ2-5, the V gene TRBV6-1, with 9 bases lining up with TRBD2. V gave up 2 bases and J gave up 2 bases; unmatched junction bases: 6. Germline lookup yields CDR1 MNHNS and CDR2 SASEGT. This CDR3 has 16 residues. The CDR3 loop is CASSEFGGGEQETQYF. The CDR3 nucleotides are TGTGCCAGCAGTGAATTTGGCGGGGGGGAACAAGAGACCCAGTACTTC.